This passage covers 24 T cell receptor beta chains from one sample sequenced in a study of beta chain features in type 1 diabetes. The study reverse transcribed the entire isolated RNA, so it sequenced expressed TCRB transcripts. The table came from immunoSEQ multiplex PCR; TCRdb's copy has only in-frame clones and leaves some out. The sample consists of 250,000 to 350,000 clones, around 15% of them appearing once. Material for sequencing was central memory CD4+ T cells from blood. The receptors come from a man in his thirties or forties in good health.

In its sample, this clone was seen a few times. The chain carries TRBV7-2 and TRBJ2-5, with 9 nucleotides matching TRBD2. This CDR3 region has 15 residues. V shed 4 bases, J shed 4 bases, and the junction held 7 bases outside the gene matches. Germline values: CDR1 SGHTA, CDR2 FQGNSA. CDR3 coding DNA: TGTGCCAGCAGCTGGCGCGGGAGGGCGGCAGAGACCCAGTACTTC. It specifies CASSWRGRAAETQYF. Complete variable domain (other parts from reference TRBV7-2 and TRBJ2-5): GAGVSQSPSNKVTEKGKDVELRCDPISGHTALYWYRQSLGQGLEFLIYFQGNSAPDKSGLPSDRFSAERTGGSVSTLTIQRTQQEDSAVYLCASSWRGRAAETQYFGPGTRLLVL.

This chain links TRBV5-6 with TRBJ2-5; D tentatively reads TRBD1 or TRBD2 (5 bases each). Trimming removed 4 bases from V and 3 bases from J, with 13 bases in between. CDR3 size: 14 residues. The germline gives CDR1 SGHDT, CDR2 YYEEEE. This CDR3 reads CASSLRVREETQYF. CDR3 coding DNA: TGTGCCAGCAGCCTGCGGGTCAGGGAAGAGACCCAGTACTTC.

This clone was counted a few times. The chain couples TRBV27 to TRBJ2-2, with 8 bases identical to TRBD2. CDR3 length: 15 residues. CDR1 is MNHEY and CDR2 is SMNVEV in the germline V gene (reference sequence). The V and J ends lost 2 bases and 4 bases, in that order; junction bases with no gene match: 3. CDR3: CASSLSGSSTGELFF. Here the CDR3 DNA reads TGTGCCAGCAGTTTAAGCGGGAGTAGCACCGGGGAGCTGTTTTTT.

The rearrangement uses TRBV7-7 and TRBJ2-4; 12 nucleotides align to TRBD2. The CDR3 spans 15 residues. Germline trimming cut 4 bases from V and 8 bases from J; bases unmatched to any gene: 6. The germline V gene has CDR1 SSHAT and CDR2 FNYEAQ (reference sequence). CDR3 nucleotides: TGTGCCAGCAGCTCCTTGACTAGCGGGGGAGACATTCAGTACTTC. As protein: CASSSLTSGGDIQYF. The full variable domain, its missing parts supplied by reference TRBV7-7 and TRBJ2-4, is GAGVSQSPRYKVTKRGQDVTLRCDPISSHATLYWYQQALGQGPEFLTYFNYEAQPDKSGLPSDRFSAERPEGSISTLTIQRTEQRDSAMYRCASSSLTSGGDIQYFGAGTRLSVL.

With respect to this clone: One end of the junction does not line up with germline, which may come from a read error. V is TRBV7-7 and J is TRBJ2-5; 10 bases are shared with TRBD2. CDR3 length: 16 amino acids. CDR1 is SSHAT, CDR2 FNYEAQ, per germline (reference sequence). The CDR3 DNA sequence: TGCGCCAGCAGCCAAGATGGGACTAGCGCACAAGAGACCCAGTACTTC. Amino acid sequence: CASSQDGTSAQETQYF.

The chain links TRBV9 to TRBJ1-5; unclear D gene. The V end lost 0 bases, the J end lost 0 bases, and 7 bases lay between the germline ends. CDR3 length equals 15 residues. Germline lookup yields CDR1 SGDLS and CDR2 YYNGEE. In DNA form, the CDR3 reads TGTGCCAGCAGCGTAGCTCCAGATAGCAATCAGCCCCAGCATTTT. Residues: CASSVAPDSNQPQHF.

V is TRBV6-1 and J is TRBJ1-2; D gene ambiguous. The germline gives CDR1 MNHNS, CDR2 SASEGT. Trimming cost V 5 bases and J 3 bases, with 7 bases left between them. This CDR3 region has 12 residues. The CDR3 loop is CASSPPDYGYTF. The DNA of the CDR3 is TGTGCCAGCAGTCCCCCTGACTATGGCTACACCTTC.

J is TRBJ2-5 and V is TRBV6-1; D unclear. Germline loops: CDR1 MNHNS, CDR2 SASEGT. The CDR3 contains 14 residues. Between the trimmed V and J ends, which lost 6 bases and 7 bases, there was a span of 18 bases. This CDR3 is CASRDPDRKGTQYF. CDR3 bases: TGTGCCAGCAGGGACCCTGACCGTAAGGGGACCCAGTACTTC.

The sample holds a few counts of this clone. One end of the junction varies from germline; a read error may be responsible. The sample carries other DNA sequences with the same CDR3. This chain links TRBV7-7 with TRBJ2-5; 7 bases are shared with TRBD2. The germline V gene encodes CDR1 SSHAT and CDR2 FNYEAQ (reference sequence). The CDR3 is 15 amino acids. CDR3 sequence reads: CASSLALGRRETQYF. CDR3 nucleotides: TGTGCTAGCAGCTTAGCGCTCGGGAGGCGAGAGACCCAGTACTTC.

The chain carries TRBV11-2 and TRBJ1-5; D perhaps matches TRBD1 (5 bases). The CDR3 extends over 13 amino acids. V was cut by 0 bases and J by 6 bases, with 6 bases left in between. CDR1 and CDR2 (germline): SGHAT, FQNNGV. The CDR3 loop reads CASSLDRGQPQHF. The CDR3 coding sequence is TGTGCCAGCAGCTTAGATAGGGGTCAGCCCCAGCATTTT.

The chain is built from TRBV19 and TRBJ1-2; D is undetermined. The CDR3 runs 16 residues. Germline loops: CDR1 LNHDA, CDR2 SQIVND (reference sequence). Trimming pared 5 bases from V and 5 bases from J, leaving 21 bases between. The CDR3 protein is CASSPHADGDPYGYTF. The CDR3 region has the DNA TGTGCCAGTAGTCCCCATGCCGACGGCGATCCTTATGGCTACACCTTC.

The chain combines TRBV2 with TRBJ1-4; D may be TRBD1 (5 bases). From germline, CDR1 is SNHLY and CDR2 FYNNEI. The V and J ends lost 6 bases and 5 bases respectively, with 16 bases between them. The CDR3 is 15 residues long. CDR3 region: CASSFPGQGNEKLFF. For the CDR3, the DNA is TGTGCCAGCAGCTTTCCCGGGCAGGGAAATGAAAAACTGTTTTTT.

In this sample, this clone turned up a few times. V usage is TRBV4-3 and J usage is TRBJ2-4; D possibly corresponds to TRBD1 (5 bases). V lost 4 bases to trimming and J lost 4 bases, with 17 bases between them. CDR1 and CDR2 from the germline V gene are LGHNA and YSLEER. The CDR3 is 16 residues long. DNA of the CDR3: TGCGCCAGCAGCCCCCCAGTATCGCCAGGGAAAAACATTCAGTACTTC. Encoded protein: CASSPPVSPGKNIQYF.

This clone was seen a handful of times. The V and J genes are TRBV14 and TRBJ1-5, with D unclear. The germline V gene encodes CDR1 SGHDN and CDR2 FVKESK. Trimming stripped 3 bases from V and 3 bases from J, with 6 bases between. This CDR3 spans 13 amino acids. CDR3 sequence: CASSQGNNQPQHF. The CDR3 DNA is TGTGCCAGCAGCCAGGGGAACAATCAGCCCCAGCATTTT. The entire variable domain, with the rest obtained from reference TRBV14 and TRBJ1-5, is as follows: EAGVTQFPSHSVIEKGQTVTLRCDPISGHDNLYWYRRVMGKEIKFLLHFVKESKQDESGMPNNRFLAERTGGTYSTLKVQPAELEDSGVYFCASSQGNNQPQHFGDGTRLSIL.

This clone has a count of ten or more. This chain uses TRBV5-1 with TRBJ2-5, with 8 bases that match TRBD1. With 4 bases clipped from V and 4 bases from J, the junction kept 6 bases outside the gene matches. The CDR3 length is 14 residues. CDR1 is SGHRS, CDR2 YFSETQ, per germline. In DNA, the CDR3 is TGCGCCAGCAGCCCAGGGGGCGCAGGAGAGACCCAGTACTTC. This sequence encodes CASSPGGAGETQYF.

This clone was picked up a small number of times. The chain joins TRBV20-1 to TRBJ2-1; perhaps TRBD2 as D (5 bases). The CDR3 length is 11 residues. CDR1 is DFQATT and CDR2 is SNEGSKA in the germline V gene (reference sequence). V was clipped by 7 bases and J by 4 bases, with 8 bases between them. The CDR3 sequence: CSVPGYNEQFF. The CDR3 nucleotides read TGCAGTGTGCCGGGATACAATGAGCAGTTCTTC.

This clone was seen more than once but under ten times. V is TRBV10-2 and J is TRBJ1-3, with D tentatively TRBD1 (5 bases). V lost 3 bases and J 2 bases, leaving 8 bases between the germline ends. The CDR3 length is 14 residues. Germline CDR1 reads WSHSY; CDR2 reads SAAADI. The CDR3 coding sequence is TGCGCCAGCAGTGAAGCAGGGACTGGAAACACCATATATTTT. Protein: CASSEAGTGNTIYF.

This clone was observed a handful of times. A much larger clone differs from this one at a single base, so this may be a read error. The chain uses TRBV6-6 and TRBJ2-5, with D perhaps TRBD1 (5 bases). V was cut by 5 bases and J by 3 bases, with 10 bases left in between. The CDR3 contains 13 residues. Germline lookup yields CDR1 MNHNY and CDR2 SVGAGI (reference sequence). This CDR3 is CASSPSGKETQYF. For the CDR3, the DNA is TGTGCCAGCAGTCCTTCAGGGAAAGAGACCCAGTACTTC.

This clone was detected a few times. As DNA, the CDR3 is TGCGCCAGCATTAGGGATGCCGGGGCCAACGTCCTGACTTTC. This gives the protein CASIRDAGANVLTF. The V and J genes are TRBV10-2 and TRBJ2-6; D remains unclear. The germline CDR1 and CDR2 sequences are WSHSY and SAAADI. The CDR3 length is 14 residues. Trimming took off 7 bases at V and 4 bases at J, with 11 bases between the two ends.

This clone was seen a few times. The chain joins TRBV7-6 to TRBJ2-7; 8 bases are shared with TRBD1. CDR3 length: 14 residues. Germline V gene data show CDR1 as SGHVS and CDR2 as FNYEAQ. The J segment lost 3 bases and the V segment lost 4 bases, leaving 5 bases of the junction unmatched. CDR3 residues: CASSYRTGHYEQYF. The CDR3 coding sequence is TGTGCCAGCAGCTACCGGACAGGGCACTACGAGCAGTACTTC. Full variable domain (rest looked up from reference TRBV7-6 and TRBJ2-7): GAGVSQSPRYKVTKRGQDVALRCDPISGHVSLYWYRQALGQGPEFLTYFNYEAQQDKSGLPNDRFSAERPEGSISTLTIQRTEQRDSAMYRCASSYRTGHYEQYFGPGTRLTVT.

In its sample, this clone was seen a few times. V usage is TRBV6-5 and J usage is TRBJ1-2, with TRBD1 as a possible D gene (6 bases). The CDR3 extends over 14 amino acids. The V gene lost 6 bases and the J gene lost 7 bases, with 18 bases spanning the gap. Germline values: CDR1 MNHEY, CDR2 SVGAGI. CDR3 coding DNA: TGTGCCAGCAGCACGATGTGGCAGGGGATTGGCTACACCTTC. This translates into CASSTMWQGIGYTF.

The CDR3, as DNA: TGTGCCAGCAGCTTAATGCGGGGGGGCCGGGATACGCAGTATTTT. Protein: CASSLMRGGRDTQYF. The genes are TRBV11-3 and TRBJ2-3; 9 positions agree with TRBD2. This CDR3 contains 15 residues. The ends lost 2 bases at V and 6 bases at J; junction bases unmatched: 6. The germline V gene has CDR1 SGHNT and CDR2 YENEEA.

V gene TRBV19 combines with J gene TRBJ2-3; D ambiguous. This CDR3 has 13 amino acids. In germline, CDR1 is LNHDA, CDR2 SQIVND (reference sequence). The germline V and J ends were trimmed by 7 bases and 7 bases, with 15 bases remaining between them. DNA for the CDR3: TGTGCCAGTACGGACCCCTCGGAAAATACGCAGTATTTT. Amino acid sequence: CASTDPSENTQYF.

The gene calls are TRBV4-3 and TRBJ2-7; D may match TRBD1 or TRBD2 (6 bases each). In germline, CDR1 is LGHNA, CDR2 YSLEER. Trimming pared 8 bases from V and 2 bases from J, leaving 16 bases between. The CDR3 contains 14 residues. The DNA of the CDR3 is TGCGCCAGCTCTCCCACCGGGGGCACCTACGAGCAGTACTTC. It translates to CASSPTGGTYEQYF.